These 6 T cell receptor beta chains were all obtained from the same sample, sequenced in a study of T-cell memory formation after mild COVID-19. TCRdb analysed the 5' RACE reads with MiXCR anew, one entry per CDR3 protein. Of 350,000 to 500,000 distinct CDR3 sequences listed, 20% to 25% are singletons. The source material was PBMCs or a T cell subset sorted from them (not recorded which). The receptor set was obtained from an adult woman who had mild COVID-19 (a few samples of this study predate the infection). Cell type and time point are not known.

This chain connects TRBV27 to TRBJ1-6; D unclear. Germline V gene data show CDR1 as MNHEY and CDR2 as SMNVEV (reference sequence). CDR3 length: 14 amino acids. Trimming cost V 5 bases and J 9 bases, with 14 bases left between them. Here the CDR3 reads CASSRSAGISPLHF. DNA for the CDR3: TGTGCCAGCAGTCGGTCTGCCGGGATTTCACCCCTCCACTTT.

The V gene is TRBV7-2, the J gene TRBJ2-1, with D hard to call. V lost 5 bases and J lost 1, with 18 bases in between. Germline CDR1 SGHTA, CDR2 FQGNSA. The CDR3 consists of 17 residues. DNA for the CDR3: TGTGCCAGCAGCAACTCTGACTGGGCGGCGTCCTACAATGAGCAGTTCTTC. This sequence encodes CASSNSDWAASYNEQFF. Using reference TRBV7-2 and TRBJ2-1 for the parts outside the CDR3, the full variable domain is GAGVSQSPSNKVTEKGKDVELRCDPISGHTALYWYRQSLGQGLEFLIYFQGNSAPDKSGLPSDRFSAERTGGSVSTLTIQRTQQEDSAVYLCASSNSDWAASYNEQFFGPGTRLTVL.

This clonotype was picked up a small number of times. The CDR3 loop reads CAWNTVYEQYF. The CDR3 DNA reads as TGTGCCTGGAACACTGTCTACGAGCAGTACTTC. The chain couples TRBV30 to TRBJ2-7; D is unclear. Looked up from germline, CDR1 is GTSNPN and CDR2 is SVGIG (reference sequence). The V end lost 4 bases, the J end lost 3 bases, and 7 bases lay between the germline ends. The CDR3 spans 11 residues.

The chain joins TRBV9 to TRBJ2-3; TRBD2 matches 7 bases. CDR3 length: 14 residues. Trimming cost V 7 bases and J 1 base; bases outside gene matches: 6. CDR1 and CDR2 from the germline V gene are SGDLS and YYNGEE. CDR3 in amino acids: CASAREFGTDTQYF. DNA of the CDR3: TGTGCCAGCGCGCGGGAGTTCGGCACAGATACGCAGTATTTT.

This chain links TRBV29-1 with TRBJ1-1; TRBD1 aligns across 7 bases. Trimming at V came to 6 bases and at J to 3 bases, leaving 7 bases not matched to a gene. The CDR3 has 13 amino acids. Germline V lookup: CDR1 SQVTM, CDR2 ANQGSEA. The CDR3 region is CSVGTVPYTEAFF. CDR3 DNA: TGCAGCGTGGGGACAGTGCCGTACACTGAAGCTTTCTTT.

Concerning this clonotype: One junction end does not reproduce the germline sequence, and a read error may be involved. V gene TRBV29-1 combines with J gene TRBJ2-7; no definite D call. Germline values: CDR1 SQVTM, CDR2 ANQGSEA. This CDR3 spans 8 amino acids. In DNA form, the CDR3 reads TGCCGCGCGCCGGTCCGGGACTTC. The encoded protein is CRAPVRDF.